This paragraph reports one T cell receptor (beta chain). Its cognate antigen has yet to be identified. One base away there is no much larger clone; base qualities are not given. TCRbeta CDR3 regions were amplified from genomic DNA using the immunoSEQ Assay, a bias-controlled multiplex PCR. The study's processing was this. The number of nucleated cells in each sample was estimated from the amplification of reference gene primers within the assay. Sequence reads were collapsed and filtered to measure the absolute abundance of every unique TCRbeta CDR3 rearrangement. For each sample, productive Simpson clonality was calculated as the square root of Simpson's diversity index across productive rearrangements. TCRdb provides this immuneACCESS table in a form limited to in-frame rearrangements. Some clones are lacking; in checked studies, under half of them reflect an unresolved V gene, and why the rest are absent is not known. For V, J and clone size, that table is used; D and trimming come from the DNA. In this sample the table shows roughly 460,000 clones, 70% to 90% of which occur a single time. 0.8% to 0.9% of the sample lies in the top ten.

Measured from the cysteine to the phenylalanine, the CDR3 is 14 residues long. The retained sequence is limited to the CDR3, 42 bases, with the frame set at the first base. Trimming takes 4 bases off V and 7 bases off J; junction bases not matched to a gene: 6. Reading the germline V gene gives CDR1 SGHRS and CDR2 YFSETQ. The record originates from a study of blood T cell repertoires in COVID-19 (dated by TCRdb to 2019 to 2021). Concerning the study at large: Samples from collaborators originated in the United States, Italy and Spain and spanned both the acute and convalescent phases of COVID-19. The samples were drawn from the first 160 participants of the ongoing ImmuneRACE study and from 1,254 subjects provided by 6 global collaborators. A freely available public database, intended as a resource for researchers studying the immune response to SARS-CoV-2, is where the repertoires were released. The material from the prospective study consisted of cDNA or gDNA derived from T cells, B-cell-depleted T cells, or PBMCs. A de-identified subject ID, COVID-19 status, age in years and sex were almost always included in the sample metadata. Deeply sampled blood TCRbeta repertoires from subjects exposed to, actively infected with, or recovered from COVID-19 were included in the dataset. Where available, HLA class I and class II types were obtained from metadata supplied by the sample provider rather than from assay-based typing.

The investigation overall reported the following: How much clinical and demographic metadata was included differed by source and by participant, and the metadata was provided uncurated.

In Seattle, one collaborating source enrolled patients while the infection was active and tracked those patients longitudinally over the course of disease. Each collaborating institution followed its own protocols to collect whole blood in K2EDTA tubes. For TCRbeta analysis, collaborators shipped samples as frozen whole blood, isolated PBMCs, or DNA extracted from either of those sample types. The sequencing sample was made of peripheral blood. This sequence was found in a man younger than 30 with COVID-19, enrolled during active disease. In this chain, TRBV5-1 is recombined with TRBJ2-7, and TRBD1 matches 12 of the central bases. The nucleotide sequence is TGCGCCAGCAGCAAGGGACAGGGGGCTGATGAGCAGTACTTC. It translates to CASSKGQGADEQYF.